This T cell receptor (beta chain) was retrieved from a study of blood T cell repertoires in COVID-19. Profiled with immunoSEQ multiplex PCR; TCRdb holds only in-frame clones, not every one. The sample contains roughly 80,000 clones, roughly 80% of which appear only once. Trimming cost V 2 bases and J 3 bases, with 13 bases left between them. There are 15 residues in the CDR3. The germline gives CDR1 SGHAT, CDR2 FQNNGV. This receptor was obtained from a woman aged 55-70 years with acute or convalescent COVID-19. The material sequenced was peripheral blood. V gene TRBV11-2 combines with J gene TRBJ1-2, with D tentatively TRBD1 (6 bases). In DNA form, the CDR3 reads TGTGCCAGCAGCTTACGGGGGGCTAAGGACTATGGCTACACCTTC. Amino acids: CASSLRGAKDYGYTF.